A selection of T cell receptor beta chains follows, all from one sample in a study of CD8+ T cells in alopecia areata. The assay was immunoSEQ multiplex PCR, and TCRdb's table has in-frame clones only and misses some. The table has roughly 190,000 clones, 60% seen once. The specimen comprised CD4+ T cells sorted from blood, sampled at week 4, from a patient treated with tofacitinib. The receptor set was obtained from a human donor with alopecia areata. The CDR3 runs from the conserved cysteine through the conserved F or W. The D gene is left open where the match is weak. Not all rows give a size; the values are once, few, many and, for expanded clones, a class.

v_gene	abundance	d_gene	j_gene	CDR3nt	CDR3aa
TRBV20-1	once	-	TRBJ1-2	TGCAGTGCCAGGGAACCATATGGCTACACCTTC	CSAREPYGYTF
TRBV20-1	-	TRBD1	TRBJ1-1	TGCAGTCCCACAGGGGACACTGAAGCTTTCTTT	CSPTGDTEAFF
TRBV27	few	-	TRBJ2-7	TGTGCCAGCAGTCGGGGGTCCGAGCAGTACTTC	CASSRGSEQYF
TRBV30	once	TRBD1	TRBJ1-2	TGTGCCTGTCCCCCCAGGGGGGCCACCCTCTTTGGGGATTACACCTTC	CACPPRGATLFGDYTF
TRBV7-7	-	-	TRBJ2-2	TGTGCTAGCAGCTTAGAGGTCGGGGCGTGGAACACCGGGGAGCTGTTTTTT	CASSLEVGAWNTGELFF
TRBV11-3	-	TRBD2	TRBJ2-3	TGTGCCAGCAGCGCCGTAGCGGGGGGTCAGTATACGCAGTATTTT	CASSAVAGGQYTQYF
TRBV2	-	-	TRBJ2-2	TGTGCCAGCAGTGAATTCGACGGGGGGAACACCGGGGAGCTGTTTTTT	CASSEFDGGNTGELFF
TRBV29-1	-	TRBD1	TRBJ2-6	TGCAGCGGATTGACAGGGTCTTATGGGGCCAACGTCCTGACTTTC	CSGLTGSYGANVLTF
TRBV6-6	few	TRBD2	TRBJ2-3	TGTGCCAGCACCCGCGGCGGGGGGCCAGATACGCAGTATTTT	CASTRGGGPDTQYF
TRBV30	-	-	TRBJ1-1	TGTGCCTGGGGGCCCGGACCGACCTTGAACACTGAAGCTTTCTTT	CAWGPGPTLNTEAFF
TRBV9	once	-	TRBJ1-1	TGTGCCAGCAGCGCGACAGGAACTCTCTTGAACACTGAAGCTTTCTTT	CASSATGTLLNTEAFF
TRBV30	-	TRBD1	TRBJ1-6	TGTGCCTGGATAGGTGACAGGGGCTACTCACCCCTCCACTTT	CAWIGDRGYSPLHF
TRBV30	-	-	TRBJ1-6	TGTGCCTGTACCGCCGGGCCCTCAAGCTCCTATAATTCACCCCTCCACTTT	CACTAGPSSSYNSPLHF
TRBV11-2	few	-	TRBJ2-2	TGTGCCAGCAGCTCTGAAGGCAGGGGCACCGGGGAGCTGTTTTTT	CASSSEGRGTGELFF
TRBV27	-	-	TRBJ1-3	TGTGCCAGCAGTTTCAGGGGCTCTGGAAACACCATATATTTT	CASSFRGSGNTIYF
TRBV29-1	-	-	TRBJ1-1	TGCAGCTTTTTCGGGCGTTTTGATAAGAATGAAGCTTTCTTT	CSFFGRFDKNEAFF
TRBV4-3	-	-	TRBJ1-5	TGCGCCAGCAGCCAAGGGACCCGGTATCAGCCCCAGCATTTT	CASSQGTRYQPQHF
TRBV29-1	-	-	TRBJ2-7	TGCAGCGTTGAAGATGGAGGGGGGGAGCAGTACTTC	CSVEDGGGEQYF
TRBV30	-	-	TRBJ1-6	TGTGCCTGGAGTGTACGTAGGGGCAATAATTCACCCCTCCACTTT	CAWSVRRGNNSPLHF
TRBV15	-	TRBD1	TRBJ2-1	TGTGCCACCAGCAGAGATGGGCGGACAGGGGACGAGCAGTTCTTC	CATSRDGRTGDEQFF
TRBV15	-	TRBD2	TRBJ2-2	TGTGCCACCCAAACCGAGGCGGGGGTTACCGGGGAGCTGTTTTTT	CATQTEAGVTGELFF
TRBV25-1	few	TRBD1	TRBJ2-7	TGTGCCAGCAGCCGACAGGGGGCCTACGAGCAGTACTTC	CASSRQGAYEQYF
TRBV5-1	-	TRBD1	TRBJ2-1	TGCGCCAGCAGCTCAAGACAGGGCCACAATGAGCAGTTCTTC	CASSSRQGHNEQFF
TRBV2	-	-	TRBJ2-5	TGTGCCAGCGGGGGGGCTAGCAGGCAAGAGACCCAGTACTTC	CASGGASRQETQYF
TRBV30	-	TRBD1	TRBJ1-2	TGTGCCTGGACTCCGGACAGGGGATTCTATGGCTACACCTTC	CAWTPDRGFYGYTF
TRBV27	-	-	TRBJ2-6	TGTGCCAGCAGTTTGGGACGTCTTTCTGGGGCCAACGTCCTGACTTTC	CASSLGRLSGANVLTF
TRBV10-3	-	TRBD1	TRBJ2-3	TGTGCCATCAGCGAACCGGGACAGAGGATAACTAGCACAGATACGCAGTATTTT	CAISEPGQRITSTDTQYF
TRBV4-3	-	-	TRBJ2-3	TGCGCCAGCAGCCAAGGTACTGGCCGGAGCACAGATACGCAGTATTTT	CASSQGTGRSTDTQYF